These 31 T cell receptor beta chains came from one sample sequenced in a study of cytotoxic CD8 clonotypes in ibrutinib-treated CLL. Generated by immunoSEQ multiplex PCR, the TCRdb table keeps only in-frame clones and is missing some. The data contain 150,000 or so clones, about 72% of them seen just once; the ten biggest clones take up approximately 30%. Sequencing was performed on PBMCs, taken after 12 months of ibrutinib treatment. The receptors derive from a human donor with chronic lymphocytic leukemia.

This clone was recorded once. This rearrangement joins TRBV19 to TRBJ1-4; D is possibly TRBD1 (5 bases). Germline CDR1 LNHDA, CDR2 SQIVND (reference sequence). The CDR3 is 16 residues long. V lost 5 bases to trimming and J lost 0 bases, with 13 bases between them. The CDR3, as DNA: TGTGCCAGTAGTCCTACGCTCAGGGCAACTAATGAAAAACTGTTTTTT. Amino acid sequence: CASSPTLRATNEKLFF. The variable domain in full, with the rest retrieved from reference TRBV19 and TRBJ1-4, is DGGITQSPKYLFRKEGQNVTLSCEQNLNHDAMYWYRQDPGQGLRLIYYSQIVNDFQKGDIAEGYSVSREKKESFPLTVTSAQKNPTAFYLCASSPTLRATNEKLFFGSGTQLSVL.

This clone came up many times. The genes are TRBV10-3 and TRBJ2-3, with 8 bases aligning to TRBD2. Unmatched junction bases numbered 6, after V lost 0 bases and J lost 4 bases. This CDR3 region has 16 residues. Germline CDR1 and CDR2: ENHRY and SYGVKD. In DNA, the CDR3 is TGTGCCATCAGTGAGTCTCGGACTAGCAGCGCAGATACGCAGTATTTT. Translating gives CAISESRTSSADTQYF.

J is TRBJ2-7 and V is TRBV5-1; D may be TRBD1 (6 bases). Germline values: CDR1 SGHRS, CDR2 YFSETQ. V was trimmed by 1 base and J by 5 bases, leaving 7 bases between them. This CDR3 region has 12 residues. The CDR3 bases are TGCGCCAGCAGCTTGAACAGGGACGAGCAGTACTTC. Translating gives CASSLNRDEQYF.

The chain uses TRBV27 and TRBJ2-1; D is possibly TRBD2 (7 bases). This CDR3 has 16 amino acids. Per the germline V gene, CDR1 is MNHEY and CDR2 is SMNVEV (reference sequence). The V and J ends lost 5 bases and 1 base respectively, with 15 bases between them. The CDR3 DNA reads as TGTGCCAGCAGTCCCCAGGCGGGGGCGTCCTACAATGAGCAGTTCTTC. Protein: CASSPQAGASYNEQFF.

This clone was counted a single time. This chain links TRBV28 with TRBJ1-2; a weak D match, TRBD1 (6 bases). CDR1 is MDHEN and CDR2 is SYDVKM in the germline V gene. The CDR3 consists of 13 residues. The V gene lost 8 bases and the J gene lost 4 bases, with 14 bases spanning the gap. The CDR3 region has the DNA TGTGCCAGCCCCCGGGGCAGGGGCTATGGCTACACCTTC. Its translation is CASPRGRGYGYTF.

The chain employs TRBV9 and TRBJ2-3, with 8 bases aligning to TRBD1. V trimming: 3 bases; J trimming: 4 bases; junction bases outside the gene matches: 10. Germline CDR1 and CDR2: SGDLS and YYNGEE. This CDR3 has 16 amino acids. The CDR3 loop is CASSERQGRLPDTQYF. The CDR3, as DNA: TGTGCCAGCAGCGAACGACAGGGGCGGTTACCAGATACGCAGTATTTT.

The V gene is TRBV18, the J gene TRBJ1-1; TRBD1 agrees at 7 bases. The CDR3 runs 13 residues. V gave up 6 bases and J gave up 4 bases; unmatched junction bases: 5. Germline V gene lookup returns CDR1 KGHSH and CDR2 LQKENI. CDR3 coding DNA: TGTGCCAGCTCGTCTGACAGGGCCACTGAAGCTTTCTTT. This codes for CASSSDRATEAFF. Complete variable domain (other parts from reference TRBV18 and TRBJ1-1): NAGVMQNPRHLVRRRGQEARLRCSPMKGHSHVYWYRQLPEEGLKFMVYLQKENIIDESGMPKERFSAEFPKEGPSILRIQQVVRGDSAAYFCASSSDRATEAFFGQGTRLTVV.

The V and J genes are TRBV7-6 and TRBJ2-7, with a tentative D call TRBD2 (7 bases). This CDR3 comprises 16 residues. Per the germline V gene, CDR1 is SGHVS and CDR2 is FNYEAQ. V lost 5 bases and J lost 3, with 20 bases in between. The CDR3 DNA reads as TGTGCCAGCAGCGCCTCCGGGGGGACAAGCTTCTACGAGCAGTACTTC. As protein: CASSASGGTSFYEQYF. Full variable domain (missing parts from reference TRBV7-6 and TRBJ2-7): GAGVSQSPRYKVTKRGQDVALRCDPISGHVSLYWYRQALGQGPEFLTYFNYEAQQDKSGLPNDRFSAERPEGSISTLTIQRTEQRDSAMYRCASSASGGTSFYEQYFGPGTRLTVT.

CDR3 sequence: CASSFNFGSIHSPLHF. In DNA, the CDR3 is TGTGCCAGCAGCTTTAATTTCGGTAGTATCCATTCACCCCTCCACTTT. The rearrangement uses TRBV7-9 and TRBJ1-6; D gene uncertain. Looked up from germline, CDR1 is SEHNR and CDR2 is FQNEAQ (reference sequence). With 3 bases removed from V and 8 bases from J, the gap between germline ends came to 17 bases. This CDR3 contains 16 residues. Full variable domain (remainder filled in from reference TRBV7-9 and TRBJ1-6): DTGVSQNPRHKITKRGQNVTFRCDPISEHNRLYWYRQTLGQGPEFLTYFQNEAQLEKSRLLSDRFSAERPKGSFSTLEIQRTEQGDSAMYLCASSFNFGSIHSPLHFGNGTRLTVT.

This clone was seen a few times. V and J are TRBV9 and TRBJ1-1, with D maybe TRBD1 (6 bases). The CDR3 has 14 residues. The V and J ends lost 4 bases and 1 base respectively, with 11 bases between them. The V gene's germline CDR1 is SGDLS and CDR2 YYNGEE. In DNA, the CDR3 is TGTGCCAGCAGCACAGGGATTTCGAACACTGAAGCTTTCTTT. It encodes CASSTGISNTEAFF.

Only one count was recorded for this clone. This chain links TRBV7-9 with TRBJ2-2; the D is unclear. The germline V gene encodes CDR1 SEHNR and CDR2 FQNEAQ (reference sequence). The CDR3 is made up of 15 amino acids. The ends were cut back, 5 bases at V and 0 bases at J, with 10 bases in the middle. CDR3 region: CASSPRIANTGELFF. CDR3 DNA sequence: TGTGCCAGCAGCCCTCGAATTGCGAACACCGGGGAGCTGTTTTTT.

This clone appeared a single time. V is TRBV11-3 and J is TRBJ2-1; D not certain. CDR3 length equals 12 residues. Trimming cost V 1 base and J 13 bases, with 11 bases left between them. Germline CDR1 is SGHNT and CDR2 is YENEEA. CDR3 loop: CASSLVGGPQFF. The CDR3 bases are TGTGCCAGCAGCTTAGTTGGCGGACCCCAGTTCTTC.

The V call is TRBV28, the J call TRBJ1-4; a possible D gene is TRBD1 (5 bases). The CDR3 is 14 residues long. The germline V gene has CDR1 MDHEN and CDR2 SYDVKM. Trimming stripped 7 bases from V and 13 bases from J, with 22 bases between. In DNA, the CDR3 is TGTGCCAGCACCCCGGCCCGGGGGATTTCTCGACTGTTTTTT. This codes for CASTPARGISRLFF.

There are a few counts of this clone. This chain links TRBV2 with TRBJ1-5, with TRBD1 matching over 11 bases. CDR3 length equals 15 residues. In germline, CDR1 is SNHLY, CDR2 FYNNEI. Trimming took 5 bases from V and 6 from J; bases not matched to a gene: 6. The CDR3 reads CASSPRTGGFQPQHF. The CDR3 DNA sequence: TGTGCCAGCAGTCCCCGGACAGGGGGCTTTCAGCCCCAGCATTTT.

This chain links TRBV5-1 with TRBJ2-7; D might be TRBD2 (6 bases). Per germline, CDR1 SGHRS and CDR2 YFSETQ. This CDR3 is 13 amino acids long. The germline V and J ends were trimmed by 6 bases and 2 bases, with 12 bases remaining between them. The CDR3, as DNA: TGCGCCAGCACCTCCGGCGGGGCCTACGAGCAGTACTTC. Its translation is CASTSGGAYEQYF.

The chain joins TRBV7-6 to TRBJ1-1, with 9 positions matching TRBD1. The V and J ends lost 1 base and 1 base, in that order; junction bases with no gene match: 1. CDR3 size: 15 residues. The V gene's germline CDR1 is SGHVS and CDR2 FNYEAQ. CDR3 coding DNA: TGTGCCAGCAGCTTAGAGGGACAGGGGAACACTGAAGCTTTCTTT. This sequence encodes CASSLEGQGNTEAFF.

This clone was found once. The chain is built from TRBV10-1 and TRBJ1-2, with TRBD1 identical over 8 bases. J gave up 4 bases and V 0 bases, and 7 bases lay outside the gene matches. The CDR3 loop spans 16 amino acids. The germline V gene encodes CDR1 WNHNN and CDR2 SYGVQD (reference sequence). The CDR3 region has the DNA TGCGCCAGCAGTGAGTCGGGTCAGGGGGCGGTCTATGGCTACACCTTC. Encoded protein: CASSESGQGAVYGYTF.

V and J are TRBV7-3 and TRBJ2-5; D might be TRBD1 (6 bases). The germline V gene has CDR1 SGHTA and CDR2 FQGTGA. With 4 bases removed from V and 4 bases from J, the gap between germline ends came to 13 bases. The length of the CDR3 is 14 residues. The CDR3 region is CASSSTGTTETQYF. For the CDR3, the DNA is TGTGCCAGCAGCTCCACCGGGACAACAGAGACCCAGTACTTC.

The genes are TRBV11-2 and TRBJ2-3, with TRBD1 matching 12 bases. This CDR3 is 16 amino acids long. The V and J ends lost 2 bases and 4 bases, in that order; junction bases with no gene match: 4. Germline V gene data show CDR1 as SGHAT and CDR2 as FQNNGV. The CDR3, as DNA: TGTGCCAGCAGCTTACTGGGACAGGGGGCTTCAGATACGCAGTATTTT. This gives the protein CASSLLGQGASDTQYF.

This chain links TRBV28 with TRBJ1-1; 10 bases line up with TRBD1. The CDR3 is 13 amino acids. CDR1 and CDR2 from the germline V gene are MDHEN and SYDVKM. The ends lost 6 bases at V and 6 bases at J; junction bases unmatched: 4. CDR3 DNA sequence: TGTGCCAGCAGCCGGACAGGGGGTCCTGAAGCTTTCTTT. Its protein is CASSRTGGPEAFF.

The gene calls are TRBV18 and TRBJ1-2; no clear D gene. Germline V lookup: CDR1 KGHSH, CDR2 LQKENI. Trimming took 2 bases from V and 8 from J, leaving 15 bases between them. This CDR3 is built from 14 residues. The CDR3 reads CASSPVRSRVGYTF. As DNA, the CDR3 is TGTGCCAGCTCACCAGTCAGATCTCGTGTGGGCTACACCTTC.

The chain recombines TRBV14 with TRBJ1-2, with D possibly TRBD1 on 5 matching bases. Germline-derived CDR1 and CDR2 are SGHDN and FVKESK. The V end lost 2 bases, the J end lost 0 bases, and 10 bases lay between the germline ends. The CDR3 consists of 15 residues. The chain's CDR3 is CASSQNRSANYGYTF. The CDR3 DNA reads as TGTGCCAGCAGCCAAAACAGGAGTGCTAACTATGGCTACACCTTC. Filled out from reference TRBV14 and TRBJ1-2, the complete variable domain reads EAGVTQFPSHSVIEKGQTVTLRCDPISGHDNLYWYRRVMGKEIKFLLHFVKESKQDESGMPNNRFLAERTGGTYSTLKVQPAELEDSGVYFCASSQNRSANYGYTFGSGTRLTVV.

The chain couples TRBV7-6 to TRBJ1-1; D unclear. Per the germline V gene, CDR1 is SGHVS and CDR2 is FNYEAQ. Trimming left V 2 bases short and J 0 bases short, with 13 bases between. This CDR3 has 16 residues. The CDR3 spells CASSLSPGLMNTEAFF. CDR3 sequence (DNA): TGTGCCAGCAGCTTATCGCCCGGGCTTATGAACACTGAAGCTTTCTTT. The whole variable domain, filled in from reference TRBV7-6 and TRBJ1-1, reads GAGVSQSPRYKVTKRGQDVALRCDPISGHVSLYWYRQALGQGPEFLTYFNYEAQQDKSGLPNDRFSAERPEGSISTLTIQRTEQRDSAMYRCASSLSPGLMNTEAFFGQGTRLTVV.

The V call is TRBV9, the J call TRBJ1-5, with TRBD1 as a possible D gene (6 bases). The CDR3 is made up of 15 amino acids. Germline CDR1 is SGDLS and CDR2 is YYNGEE. V lost 0 bases, J lost 2 bases, and 9 bases lay in between. This CDR3 is CASSVEGGGNQPQHF. Written as DNA, the CDR3 is TGTGCCAGCAGCGTAGAAGGGGGTGGCAATCAGCCCCAGCATTTT.

This chain joins TRBV6-5 and TRBJ1-1; no clear D. This CDR3 contains 13 residues. The germline V and J ends were trimmed by 2 bases and 8 bases, with 12 bases remaining between them. In germline, CDR1 is MNHEY, CDR2 SVGAGI. Here the CDR3 DNA reads TGTGCCAGCAGTTACAGCTACAGAAGAGAAGCTTTCTTT. Its translation is CASSYSYRREAFF.

The chain is built from TRBV9 and TRBJ2-5; 7 nucleotides agree with TRBD2. CDR3 length: 16 residues. J was trimmed by 1 base and V by 0 bases; bases with no gene match: 6. Germline V gene lookup returns CDR1 SGDLS and CDR2 YYNGEE. The CDR3 bases are TGTGCCAGCAGCGTAGCTATTAGGACTAGCCAAGAGACCCAGTACTTC. Translating gives CASSVAIRTSQETQYF.

The V call is TRBV7-2, the J call TRBJ1-4; no reliable D call. The CDR3 contains 16 residues. Germline V gene lookup returns CDR1 SGHTA and CDR2 FQGNSA. The germline V and J ends were trimmed by 1 base and 8 bases, with 17 bases remaining between them. CDR3 region: CASSLGGREIWEKLFF. CDR3 nucleotide sequence: TGTGCCAGCAGCTTAGGTGGACGGGAAATTTGGGAAAAACTGTTTTTT.

Written as DNA, the CDR3 is TGTGCCTGGAGTATGCAGGGCGAGACCCAGTACTTC. Its protein product is CAWSMQGETQYF. The V gene is TRBV30, the J gene TRBJ2-5; D perhaps matches TRBD1 (5 bases). V was cut by 2 bases and J by 5 bases, with 9 bases left in between. The V gene's germline CDR1 is GTSNPN and CDR2 SVGIG (reference sequence). The CDR3 is 12 residues long.

The rearrangement links TRBV7-2 to TRBJ2-7, with D unclear. CDR1 is SGHTA and CDR2 is FQGNSA in the germline V gene. V lost 0 bases and J lost 4, with 4 bases in between. This CDR3 has 12 amino acids. The DNA for the CDR3 is TGTGCCAGCAGCTTAGCCCTGTACGAGCAGTACTTC. Its translation: CASSLALYEQYF.

In its sample, this clone was seen a few times. The rearrangement uses TRBV19 and TRBJ2-3; TRBD2 matches at 13 bases. CDR1 is LNHDA and CDR2 is SQIVND in the germline V gene (reference sequence). After removal of 6 bases from V and 10 bases from J, the junction contained 10 bases not matched to a gene. CDR3 length: 15 residues. The CDR3 DNA follows: TGTGCCAGTAGCATACTAGCGGGAGGGGGATTGGCGCAGTATTTT. Protein product: CASSILAGGGLAQYF.

This clone came up once. CDR3: CASSLNRGRNTEAFF. The CDR3 DNA reads TGTGCCAGCAGTTTAAACCGGGGTCGGAACACTGAAGCTTTCTTT. This chain uses TRBV27 with TRBJ1-1; unclear D gene. V shed 2 bases and J shed 1 base, with 11 bases lying between them. Germline V lookup: CDR1 MNHEY, CDR2 SMNVEV (reference sequence). CDR3 length: 15 residues.